This TCR beta chain was recorded in a study of blood T cell repertoires in COVID-19. Study-wide background: T cells, B-cell-depleted T cells, or PBMCs provided the cDNA or gDNA that served as material.

Source study methods: Estimated nucleated cell counts came from reference gene primer amplification. Here immunoSEQ multiplex PCR was the method, and the copy in TCRdb shows in-frame clones only, minus some. V, J and clone size reflect that table, while D and trimming were determined from the DNA. The sample lists approximately 270,000 clones, around 82% occurring once. Seattle cases were enrolled at active infection and followed longitudinally. In its sample, this clone was seen once. The germline V gene encodes CDR1 MNHEY and CDR2 SVGEGT. V shed 0 bases and J 3 bases; nucleotides not matched to a gene: 3. The CDR3 contains 15 residues.

The clonotype originates from an older person with COVID-19, enrolled during active disease. Material: peripheral blood. The chain combines TRBV6-2 or TRBV6-3 with TRBJ2-7, with 9 bases identical to TRBD1. The CDR3 region has the DNA TGTGCCAGCAGTTACTCAAAGGACAGGGGCTACGAGCAGTACTTC. It encodes CASSYSKDRGYEQYF.